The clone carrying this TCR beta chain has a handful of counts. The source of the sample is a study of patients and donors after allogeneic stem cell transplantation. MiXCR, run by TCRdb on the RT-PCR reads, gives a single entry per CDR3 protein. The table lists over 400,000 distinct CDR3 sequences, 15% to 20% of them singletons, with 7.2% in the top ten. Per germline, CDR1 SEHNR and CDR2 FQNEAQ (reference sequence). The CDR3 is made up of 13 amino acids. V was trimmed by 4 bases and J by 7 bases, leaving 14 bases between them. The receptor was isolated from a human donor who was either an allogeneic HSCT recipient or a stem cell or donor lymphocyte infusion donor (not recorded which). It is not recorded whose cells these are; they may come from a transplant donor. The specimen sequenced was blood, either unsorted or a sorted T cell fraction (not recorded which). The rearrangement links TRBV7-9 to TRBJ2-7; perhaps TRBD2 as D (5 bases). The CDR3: CASSSPRGGEQYF. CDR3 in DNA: TGTGCCAGCAGCTCCCCCCGGGGTGGTGAGCAGTACTTC.